This T cell receptor beta chain was retrieved from a study of blood T cells in healthy people across ages. CDR1 is SGHVS and CDR2 is FNYEAQ in the germline V gene. This CDR3 region has 15 residues. The ends lost 5 bases at V and 2 bases at J; junction bases unmatched: 8. This clonotype was recorded a few times. A second PCR, run for 7 to 11 cycles, used a sample-barcoded 5' primer plus a J-beta primer mix. One entry per CDR3 protein, called by TCRdb with MiXCR from the 5' RACE reads. Here the sample spans some 760,000 distinct CDR3 sequences, approximately 25% being singletons. The same sample was also used in a study of T cells of mothers and their children.

The receptor's source is a boy younger than 18 in good health. The sequencing sample was made of blood. This chain joins TRBV7-6 and TRBJ2-5, with 7 nucleotides matching TRBD1. In DNA form, the CDR3 reads TGTGCCAGCAGCGAGATTCGGGACAGACAAGAGACCCAGTACTTC. Protein product: CASSEIRDRQETQYF.